Listed here is a single TCR beta chain. This record comes from a study of blood T cell repertoires in COVID-19. Germline V gives CDR1 LNHDA, CDR2 SQIVND (reference sequence). This CDR3 has 14 amino acids. Trimming took 5 bases from V and 2 from J; bases not matched to a gene: 5. TCRdb's table, derived via immunoSEQ multiplex PCR, lists solely in-frame clones and lacks some. The sample includes approximately 200,000 clones, about 86% seen only once; the top ten take more than 2.5%. The sample consisted of peripheral blood. The origin of this receptor is a woman aged 30 to 39 who had recovered from COVID-19. The J gene is TRBJ2-7, the V gene TRBV19; 8 bases agree with TRBD1. The DNA of the CDR3 is TGTGCCAGTAGTCCGCAGACAGGGGCCTACGAGCAGTACTTC. This encodes CASSPQTGAYEQYF.